The 32 T cell receptor beta chains in this list originate from one sample, sequenced in a study of blood T cell repertoires in COVID-19. The protocol was immunoSEQ multiplex PCR, while the TCRdb copy is restricted to in-frame clones and leaves out a portion. Of 200,000 to 250,000 clones in the sample, 80% were seen once. The sample consisted of peripheral blood. All receptors come from a woman between 65 and 79 years old with acute or convalescent COVID-19.

V gene TRBV5-5 combines with J gene TRBJ2-5; 8 bases fit TRBD1. The CDR3 contains 14 residues. The V and J ends lost 4 bases and 2 bases, in that order; junction bases with no gene match: 4. Looked up from germline, CDR1 is SGHKS and CDR2 is YYEKEE (reference sequence). The CDR3 reads CASSGQGLQETQYF. CDR3 coding DNA: TGTGCCAGCAGCGGACAGGGACTTCAAGAGACCCAGTACTTC.

J is TRBJ2-2 and V is TRBV19; a weak D match, TRBD2 (5 bases). The CDR3 consists of 14 residues. The germline gives CDR1 LNHDA, CDR2 SQIVND (reference sequence). V was cut by 7 bases and J by 5 bases, with 14 bases left in between. CDR3 coding DNA: TGTGCCAGTAAACAGTTGGGGAGTACCGGGGAGCTGTTTTTT. Translation: CASKQLGSTGELFF.

This clone appeared a few times. The chain combines TRBV5-1 with TRBJ2-7, with 11 bases that match TRBD2. The V and J ends lost 4 bases and 6 bases, in that order; junction bases with no gene match: 9. Germline CDR1 and CDR2: SGHRS and YFSETQ. This CDR3 has 15 amino acids. Here the CDR3 reads CASSRDLTSGAEQYF. The CDR3 nucleotides are TGCGCCAGCAGCCGGGACCTGACTAGCGGGGCCGAGCAGTACTTC.

V usage is TRBV10-3 and J usage is TRBJ2-1, with 8 bases aligning to TRBD2. The CDR3 sequence is 18 residues long. The germline V gene encodes CDR1 ENHRY and CDR2 SYGVKD. V was clipped by 0 bases and J by 6 bases; unmatched bases: 13. CDR3 protein: CAISESRGGGPIGNEQFF. DNA of the CDR3: TGTGCCATCAGTGAGTCGAGAGGCGGGGGGCCAATCGGCAATGAGCAGTTCTTC.

The chain recombines TRBV7-2 with TRBJ2-7; 7 nucleotides line up with TRBD2. The trim removed 5 bases at V and 2 bases at J, leaving 6 bases unmatched. Germline lookup yields CDR1 SGHTA and CDR2 FQGNSA. The CDR3 spans 14 residues. The CDR3 protein is CASSQGLETYEQYF. The CDR3 region has the DNA TGTGCCAGCAGCCAAGGACTAGAAACCTACGAGCAGTACTTC.

This clone has a count of ten or more. This chain uses TRBV6-2 or TRBV6-3 with TRBJ2-7; 9 nucleotides line up with TRBD1. This CDR3 has 16 amino acids. Trimming removed 6 bases from V and 3 bases from J; junction bases left unmatched: 12. Germline V gene data show CDR1 as MNHEY and CDR2 as SVGEGT. CDR3 sequence: CASSTRGTGTIYEQYF. For the CDR3, the DNA is TGTGCCAGCAGCACCAGAGGGACAGGGACAATCTACGAGCAGTACTTC.

With respect to this clone: The final CDR3 position lacks the conserved phenylalanine or tryptophan, pointing to a likely read error. Because the CDR3's place on the DNA is in doubt, the DNA is left out and the CDR3 is given as listed by TCRdb. V gene TRBV6-1 combines with J gene TRBJ2-7; the tabulated D call, TRBD1, remains unverified against the DNA. The CDR3 is 14 residues long, counting both termini. Germline V gene lookup returns CDR1 MNHNS and CDR2 SASEGT. The CDR3 is CASSDKGEDVRESY.

The rearrangement joins TRBV30 to TRBJ1-3; tentative D call: TRBD1 (5 bases). The CDR3 has 14 amino acids. In germline, CDR1 is GTSNPN, CDR2 SVGIG (reference sequence). Trimming stripped 3 bases from V and 0 bases from J, with 9 bases between. The CDR3 DNA sequence: TGTGCCTGGAGGGACACCGGCTCTGGAAACACCATATATTTT. Translating it yields CAWRDTGSGNTIYF.

The chain uses TRBV5-6 and TRBJ1-1; TRBD1 matches 7 bases. With V trimmed by 2 bases and J by 3 bases, 7 bases remained unmatched. The CDR3 is made up of 15 amino acids. CDR1 SGHDT and CDR2 YYEEEE come from the germline V gene. DNA of the CDR3: TGTGCCAGCAGCTTAAAAGACAGGGTCTACACTGAAGCTTTCTTT. This codes for CASSLKDRVYTEAFF.

This chain uses TRBV30 with TRBJ1-2, with TRBD1 matching over 7 bases. This CDR3 contains 11 residues. Trimming cost V 3 bases and J 5 bases; bases outside gene matches: 0. The germline gives CDR1 GTSNPN, CDR2 SVGIG (reference sequence). This chain's CDR3 is CAWSRGYGYTF. The CDR3 coding sequence is TGTGCCTGGAGCAGGGGGTATGGCTACACCTTC. Full variable domain (missing parts from reference TRBV30 and TRBJ1-2): SQTIHQWPATLVQPVGSPLSLECTVEGTSNPNLYWYRQAAGRGLQLLFYSVGIGQISSEVPQNLSASRPQDRQFILSSKKLLLSDSGFYLCAWSRGYGYTFGSGTRLTVV.

The chain recombines TRBV10-2 with TRBJ1-4; 7 nucleotides match TRBD1. This CDR3 contains 16 residues. Germline lookup yields CDR1 WSHSY and CDR2 SAAADI. The J segment lost 2 bases and the V segment lost 5 bases, leaving 8 bases of the junction unmatched. CDR3 nucleotides: TGCGCCAGCAGTTCGACGTTCAGGGGGACTAATGAAAAACTGTTTTTT. Protein: CASSSTFRGTNEKLFF.

This clone has a handful of counts. V and J are TRBV4-3 and TRBJ2-1, with 7 positions matching TRBD1. Germline CDR1 LGHNA, CDR2 YSLEER. The CDR3 spans 16 residues. Germline trimming cut 0 bases from V and 9 bases from J; bases unmatched to any gene: 11. DNA for the CDR3: TGCGCCAGCAGCCAAGATTTGGGACAGCGCCAAGCTGAGCAGTTCTTC. This gives the protein CASSQDLGQRQAEQFF.

The genes are TRBV2 and TRBJ2-2, with a possible D match to TRBD2 (5 bases). Germline CDR1 is SNHLY and CDR2 is FYNNEI. V lost 6 bases and J 7 bases, leaving 9 bases between the germline ends. This CDR3 region has 12 residues. In DNA form, the CDR3 reads TGTGCCAGCAGACTAGTCCACGGGGAGCTGTTTTTT. It specifies CASRLVHGELFF.

The rearrangement joins TRBV3-1 (or the pseudogene TRBV3-2) to TRBJ1-5; D is ambiguous. Trimming shortened V by 4 bases and J by 7 bases, and 11 bases separated the two germline ends. Germline values: CDR1 LGHDT, CDR2 YNNKEL (reference sequence). The CDR3 is 13 amino acids. The chain's CDR3 is CASSPTPEQPQHF. The CDR3 DNA is TGTGCCAGCAGCCCGACCCCGGAGCAGCCCCAGCATTTT.

The DNA of the CDR3 is TGTGCCAGCAGTTTACGACAGTGGGGCAACTCCTACGAGCAGTACTTC. It is translated as CASSLRQWGNSYEQYF. The chain links TRBV27 to TRBJ2-7, with D maybe TRBD1 (5 bases). CDR3 length equals 16 residues. Germline CDR1 MNHEY, CDR2 SMNVEV (reference sequence). The V end lost 2 bases, the J end lost 0 bases, and 14 bases lay between the germline ends.

Only one count was recorded for this clone. The chain links TRBV24-1 to TRBJ2-7; 7 nucleotides match TRBD2. This CDR3 is 16 amino acids long. CDR1 is KGHDR, CDR2 SFDVKD, per germline. V dropped 7 bases and J dropped 1; count of bases not matched to a gene: 12. In DNA form, the CDR3 reads TGTGCCACCAGCCCCGGGGGAAGCGGGGTTTCCTACGAGCAGTACTTC. Protein sequence: CATSPGGSGVSYEQYF.

This chain connects TRBV3-1 (or the pseudogene TRBV3-2) to TRBJ1-1; D is unresolved. The ends were cut back, 2 bases at V and 0 bases at J, with 4 bases in the middle. CDR1 is LGHDT and CDR2 is YNNKEL in the germline V gene (reference sequence). The CDR3 covers 13 residues. The CDR3 protein is CASSQTMNTEAFF. The CDR3 DNA reads TGTGCCAGCAGCCAAACAATGAACACTGAAGCTTTCTTT.

The chain combines TRBV19 with TRBJ1-2; D may be TRBD1 (6 bases). The V end was cut by 5 bases, the J end by 4 bases, with 11 bases between. CDR1 and CDR2 from the germline V gene are LNHDA and SQIVND (reference sequence). The CDR3 is made up of 13 amino acids. CDR3 nucleotide sequence: TGTGCCAGTAGTCCCCAGGACAGCTATGGCTACACCTTC. Translation gives CASSPQDSYGYTF.

The chain employs TRBV19 and TRBJ2-2; D remains unclear. Germline values: CDR1 LNHDA, CDR2 SQIVND (reference sequence). V lost 2 bases and J 7 bases, leaving 14 bases between the germline ends. CDR3 length: 15 residues. In DNA, the CDR3 is TGTGCCAGTAGTATACAGGTCCTCGCGAACGGGGAGCTGTTTTTT. Its translation is CASSIQVLANGELFF.

This clone appeared once. The rearrangement joins TRBV7-2 to TRBJ2-7; the match to TRBD2 covers 10 bases. The V segment lost 4 bases and the J segment 2 bases; nucleotides outside the gene matches: 2. CDR3 size: 14 residues. Germline values: CDR1 SGHTA, CDR2 FQGNSA. CDR3 in amino acids: CASSYLAGAYEQYF. The CDR3 DNA reads as TGTGCCAGCAGCTACCTAGCGGGGGCCTACGAGCAGTACTTC.

This sequence joins TRBV7-2 and TRBJ1-6; 8 bases map to TRBD1. The CDR3 is 16 amino acids. With V trimmed by 5 bases and J by 10 bases, 13 bases remained unmatched. CDR1 and CDR2 from the germline V gene are SGHTA and FQGNSA. CDR3 bases: TGTGCCAGCAGCCCCCGGGCGGCAGGGGGCGGCTCACCCCTCCACTTT. Protein sequence: CASSPRAAGGGSPLHF.

J is TRBJ1-2 and V is TRBV15; D might be TRBD1 (6 bases). CDR3 length equals 18 residues. Germline-derived CDR1 and CDR2 are LNHNV and YYDKDF (reference sequence). Trimming pared 0 bases from V and 6 bases from J, leaving 23 bases between. DNA for the CDR3: TGTGCCACCAGCAGAGATCGGGTTTTGGCGGGGGGCCGCGATGGCTACACCTTC. This gives the protein CATSRDRVLAGGRDGYTF.

The gene calls are TRBV3-1 (or the pseudogene TRBV3-2) and TRBJ2-1; TRBD2 agrees at 14 bases. Trimming took 4 bases from V and 0 from J; bases not matched to a gene: 11. This CDR3 has 20 amino acids. Germline assignment: CDR1 LGHDT and CDR2 YNNKEL (reference sequence). CDR3: CASSRGLAGASTSSYNEQFF. As DNA, the CDR3 is TGTGCCAGCAGCCGGGGACTAGCGGGGGCCTCGACGAGCTCCTACAATGAGCAGTTCTTC.

The J gene is TRBJ2-6, the V gene TRBV15; 7 nucleotides align to TRBD1. The CDR3 covers 16 residues. V trimming: 1 base; J trimming: 0 bases; junction bases outside the gene matches: 0. Germline values: CDR1 LNHNV, CDR2 YYDKDF (reference sequence). CDR3 DNA sequence: TGTGCCACCAGCAGAGGACAGGGCTCTGGGGCCAACGTCCTGACTTTC. It translates to CATSRGQGSGANVLTF.

The rearrangement links TRBV18 to TRBJ1-2; the D gene is possibly TRBD1 (5 bases). CDR1 and CDR2 from the germline V gene are KGHSH and LQKENI. V gave up 2 bases and J gave up 4 bases, with 5 bases separating them. The CDR3 is 12 amino acids. The CDR3 bases are TGTGCCAGCTCACCAGACAGCTATGGCTACACCTTC. This translates into CASSPDSYGYTF.

This clone has only one observation. This chain links TRBV5-1 with TRBJ2-1; 8 bases fit TRBD1. Germline CDR1 is SGHRS and CDR2 is YFSETQ. This CDR3 has 16 amino acids. The J segment lost 6 bases and the V segment lost 4 bases, leaving 12 bases of the junction unmatched. The CDR3 nucleotides read TGCGCCAGCAGCCAATCCGGGACAGGCCGATTCAATGAGCAGTTCTTC. Translation: CASSQSGTGRFNEQFF.

The chain links TRBV11-1 to TRBJ2-1; no clear D gene. This CDR3 spans 12 amino acids. From germline, CDR1 is SGHAT and CDR2 FQDESV (reference sequence). V lost 5 bases and J 8 bases, leaving 10 bases between the germline ends. Written as DNA, the CDR3 is TGTGCCAGCAGCCCCGGGTACGATGAGCAGTTCTTC. Translation gives CASSPGYDEQFF. Full variable domain (rest looked up from reference TRBV11-1 and TRBJ2-1): EAEVAQSPRYKITEKSQAVAFWCDPISGHATLYWYRQILGQGPELLVQFQDESVVDDSQLPKDRFSAERLKGVDSTLKIQPAELGDSAMYLCASSPGYDEQFFGPGTRLTVL.

The chain combines TRBV11-2 with TRBJ2-1, with 10 bases that match TRBD2. Germline loops: CDR1 SGHAT, CDR2 FQNNGV. The CDR3 is 15 residues long. V gave up 8 bases and J gave up 7 bases; unmatched junction bases: 11. The CDR3 loop is CASQGASGGGNEQFF. CDR3 in DNA: TGTGCCAGCCAGGGCGCTAGCGGGGGAGGGAATGAGCAGTTCTTC.

To note about this clone: The sample contains more than one DNA sequence encoding this CDR3. V is TRBV7-2 and J is TRBJ2-3, with unresolved D. The length of the CDR3 is 15 residues. The V gene's germline CDR1 is SGHTA and CDR2 FQGNSA. The germline V and J ends were trimmed by 3 bases and 0 bases, with 10 bases remaining between them. CDR3 protein: CASSFLSRSTDTQYF. DNA for the CDR3: TGTGCCAGCAGCTTCCTTAGCAGAAGCACAGATACGCAGTATTTT.

J is TRBJ2-1 and V is TRBV7-2; tentatively, D is TRBD2 (6 bases). The germline V gene has CDR1 SGHTA and CDR2 FQGNSA. V was trimmed by 8 bases and J by 4 bases, leaving 18 bases between them. CDR3 length: 15 residues. CDR3: CASADYRGRYNEQFF. The CDR3 nucleotides are TGTGCCAGCGCAGATTATCGGGGGAGGTACAATGAGCAGTTCTTC.

The chain recombines TRBV5-8 with TRBJ2-2; maybe TRBD2 (5 bases). V lost 7 bases to trimming and J lost 7 bases, with 14 bases between them. This CDR3 spans 13 amino acids. The germline V gene has CDR1 SGHTS and CDR2 YDEGEE. In DNA form, the CDR3 reads TGTGCCAGCTCGAGTGGGGAGATCGGGGAGCTGTTTTTT. It translates to CASSSGEIGELFF.

This clone was recorded a few times. The chain links TRBV4-2 to TRBJ1-1; D ambiguous. The V gene lost 1 base and the J gene lost 10 bases, with 16 bases spanning the gap. Germline values: CDR1 LGHNA, CDR2 YNFKEQ. This CDR3 has 14 amino acids. The CDR3 nucleotides read TGTGCCAGCAGCCAAGCGCTCGGGGTGATGGGAGCTTTCTTT. It encodes CASSQALGVMGAFF.